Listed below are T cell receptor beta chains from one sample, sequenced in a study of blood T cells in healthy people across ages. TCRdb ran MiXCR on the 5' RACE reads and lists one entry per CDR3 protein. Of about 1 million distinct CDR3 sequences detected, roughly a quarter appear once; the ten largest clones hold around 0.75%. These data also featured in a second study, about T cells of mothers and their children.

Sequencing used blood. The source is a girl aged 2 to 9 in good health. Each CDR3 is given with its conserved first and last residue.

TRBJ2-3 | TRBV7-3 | CASSRGLAGGTDTQYF
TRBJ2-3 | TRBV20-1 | CSVQGANTDTQYF
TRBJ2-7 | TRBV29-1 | CSAEGETGGGEQYF
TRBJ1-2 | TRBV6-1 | CASSEETHSNYGYTF
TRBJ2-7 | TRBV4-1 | CASSQGPGDGKNEQYF
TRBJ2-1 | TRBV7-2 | CASRTGTSGGNEQFF
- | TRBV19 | CASNSGGGAEQFF
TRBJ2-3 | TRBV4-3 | CASSQGYADTQYF
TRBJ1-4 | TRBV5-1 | CASSRGTATLNEKLFF
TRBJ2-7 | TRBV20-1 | CSARDAIGGRDYEQYF
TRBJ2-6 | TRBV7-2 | CASSFWASGANVLTF
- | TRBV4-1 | CASSQERGGINSYEQYF
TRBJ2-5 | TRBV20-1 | CSASPYPGQQETQYF
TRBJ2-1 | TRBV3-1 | CASSTRTSLDEQFF
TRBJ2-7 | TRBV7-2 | CASSPGGGQGYEQYF
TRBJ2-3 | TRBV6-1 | CASSPGVPGLVTDTQYF
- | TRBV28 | CASSPRLPNEQFF
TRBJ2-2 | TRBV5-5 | CASSLGQGAGELFF
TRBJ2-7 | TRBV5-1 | CASSTTTGLFLNEQYF
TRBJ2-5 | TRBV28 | CASSWGLAGPQETQYF
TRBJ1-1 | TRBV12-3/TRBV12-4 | CASSLGTWNTGAFF
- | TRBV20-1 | CSARATTYEQYF
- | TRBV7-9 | CASSRLAGGEQYF
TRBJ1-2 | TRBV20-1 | CSARGMSGYTF
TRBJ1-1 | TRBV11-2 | CASSLVGGREAFF
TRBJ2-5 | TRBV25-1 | CASRNRDREGETQYF
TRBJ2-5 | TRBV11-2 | CASSPRGLAGGQETQYF
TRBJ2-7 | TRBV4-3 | CASSQDRDLSYEQYF
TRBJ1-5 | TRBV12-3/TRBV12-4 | CASRRGLGNQPQHF
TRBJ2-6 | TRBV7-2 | CASSLGPASGANVLTF
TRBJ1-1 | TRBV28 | CASSFMWSGTEAFF
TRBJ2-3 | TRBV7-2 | CASSYSVSTDTQYF
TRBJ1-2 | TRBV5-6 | CASSLAAGGVYGYTF
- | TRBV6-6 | CASSYSRGGGETQYF
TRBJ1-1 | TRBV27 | CASSSSWGPEAFF
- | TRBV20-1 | CNASGLTYEQYF
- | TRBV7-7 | CASSPGTEAPYEQYF
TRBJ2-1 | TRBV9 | CASSAYPGRGGNEQFF
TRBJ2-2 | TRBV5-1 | CASSLRTGVVGELFF
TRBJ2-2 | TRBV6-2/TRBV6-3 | CASSYSKREGRTGELFF
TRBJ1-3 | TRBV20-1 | CSARSRADGNTIYF
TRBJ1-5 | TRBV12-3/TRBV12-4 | CASSISGAQPQHF
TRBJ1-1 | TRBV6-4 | CASSDQAKAFF
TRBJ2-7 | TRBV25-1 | CASSESGDYSYEQYF
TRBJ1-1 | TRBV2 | CTSGFSEMNTEAFF
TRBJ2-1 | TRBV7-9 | CASSPVGLAGEVEQFF
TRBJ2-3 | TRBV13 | CASSLPGGGSTDTQYF
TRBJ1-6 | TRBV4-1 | CASSQEGVSPLHF
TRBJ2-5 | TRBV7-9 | CASGKQGSPEQYF
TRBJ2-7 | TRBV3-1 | CASSPWGAIYEQYF
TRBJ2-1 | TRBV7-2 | CASSVGTGLFDEQFF
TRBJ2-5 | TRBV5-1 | CASRRPMEIEQYF
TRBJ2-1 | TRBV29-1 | CSAVVPSGGSYNEQFF